What follows are 9 T cell receptor beta chains derived from one specimen sequenced in a study of blood T cells in healthy people across ages. For the second PCR, which ran for about 6 to 11 cycles, a sample-barcoded 5' primer and a J-beta primer mix were used. MiXCR was run by TCRdb on the 5' RACE reads, yielding one entry per CDR3 protein. The sample carries roughly 680,000 distinct CDR3 sequences, more than 20% recorded once. Sequenced sample: blood. The origin of the receptors is a man aged 65-85 years in good health.

This chain links TRBV5-1 with TRBJ2-7; D is unclear. Between the trimmed V and J ends, which lost 4 bases and 2 bases, there was a span of 13 bases. Germline V CDR1 and CDR2: SGHRS, YFSETQ. CDR3 length: 14 residues. CDR3 in DNA: TGCGCCAGCAGCCCCGGACGCGAGACCTACGAGCAGTACTTC. Protein: CASSPGRETYEQYF.

The gene calls are TRBV13 and TRBJ2-1; 8 bases are a match to TRBD2. The CDR3 runs 19 residues. CDR1 is PRHDT, CDR2 FYEKMQ, per germline (reference sequence). V shed 3 bases and J 0 bases; nucleotides not matched to a gene: 13. The CDR3 region is CASSFPELAELFSYNEQFF. Here the CDR3 DNA reads TGTGCCAGCAGCTTCCCTGAACTAGCGGAGTTGTTCTCCTACAATGAGCAGTTCTTC. Based on the CDR3 plus reference TRBV13 and TRBJ2-1, the full variable domain is AAGVIQSPRHLIKEKRETATLKCYPIPRHDTVYWYQQGPGQDPQFLISFYEKMQSDKGSIPDRFSAQQFSDYHSELNMSSLELGDSALYFCASSFPELAELFSYNEQFFGPGTRLTVL.

At least ten counts were recorded for this clonotype. This rearrangement joins TRBV20-1 to TRBJ2-1; 14 nucleotides agree with TRBD2. From germline, CDR1 is DFQATT and CDR2 SNEGSKA (reference sequence). CDR3 length: 14 residues. The trim removed 3 bases at V and 6 bases at J, leaving 1 base unmatched. Here the CDR3 reads CSARGLAGANEQFF. For the CDR3, the DNA is TGCAGTGCTAGGGGACTAGCGGGAGCCAATGAGCAGTTCTTC.

This rearrangement joins TRBV3-1 to TRBJ1-2, with TRBD1 identical over 7 bases. Looked up from germline, CDR1 is LGHDT and CDR2 is YNNKEL (reference sequence). The CDR3 runs 12 residues. The V segment lost 5 bases and the J segment 8 bases; nucleotides outside the gene matches: 5. The CDR3 coding sequence is TGTGCCAGCAGCTCCACAGGGGTAGGCTACACCTTC. It yields the protein CASSSTGVGYTF.

This clonotype was seen only a few times. A junction boundary mismatches the germline segment, possibly from a read error. This rearrangement joins TRBV5-5 to TRBJ2-5; no definite D call. The germline CDR1 and CDR2 sequences are SGHKS and YYEKEE (reference sequence). The length of the CDR3 is 15 residues. As DNA, the CDR3 is TGTGCCAGCAGCTTGGAGCAAGCCGCCCTCTACGAGCAGCACTTC. Its protein is CASSLEQAALYEQHF. The whole variable domain, remainder taken from reference TRBV5-5 and TRBJ2-5, is DAGVTQSPTHLIKTRGQQVTLRCSPISGHKSVSWYQQVLGQGPQFIFQYYEKEERGRGNFPDRFSARQFPNYSSELNVNALLLGDSALYLCASSLEQAALYEQHFGPGTRLLVL.

The CDR3, as DNA: TGCAGTGCTTCCCCTCTCGCGCCTAGCGGGTCGTACGAGCAGTACTTC. This sequence encodes CSASPLAPSGSYEQYF. The rearrangement uses TRBV20-1 and TRBJ2-7; 8 bases match TRBD2. The CDR3 has 16 amino acids. V lost 5 bases to trimming and J lost 4 bases; unmatched junction nucleotides: 16. CDR1 and CDR2 from the germline V gene are DFQATT and SNEGSKA (reference sequence).

This clonotype was detected ten times or more. V gene TRBV18 combines with J gene TRBJ2-3; D is perhaps TRBD1 (5 bases). Germline V lookup: CDR1 KGHSH, CDR2 LQKENI. This CDR3 spans 14 amino acids. The V end lost 3 bases, the J end lost 2 bases, and 9 bases lay between the germline ends. The CDR3 DNA reads TGTGCCAGCTCACCTGACAGAGCCACAGATACGCAGTATTTT. It specifies CASSPDRATDTQYF.

This clonotype showed up just a few times. The junction differs from germline at one of its ends, possibly a read error. The chain is built from TRBV7-3 and TRBJ2-5, with 13 positions matching TRBD2. The CDR3 totals 15 residues. CDR1 and CDR2 from the germline V gene are SGHTA and FQGTGA. DNA of the CDR3: TGTGCCAGCAGCTTAGGACTAGCGGGAGAGAATGAGCAGTCCTTC. It specifies CASSLGLAGENEQSF.

The genes are TRBV20-1 and TRBJ1-4, with 9 bases identical to TRBD1. The CDR3 is 14 residues long. In germline, CDR1 is DFQATT, CDR2 SNEGSKA (reference sequence). Germline trimming cut 5 bases from V and 7 bases from J; bases unmatched to any gene: 8. CDR3 region: CSAQLQGAIEKLFF. The CDR3 nucleotides are TGCAGTGCTCAATTACAGGGGGCGATTGAAAAACTGTTTTTT.